These 10 T cell receptor beta chains originate from one sample sequenced in a study of CD8 T cell repertoires and HIV-1 epitope variants. Produced via immunoSEQ multiplex PCR; TCRdb's table is partial and in-frame only. This table holds 4,000 to 6,000 clones, around 71% found once. Antigens for these TCRs are unknown. Material: cultured CD8+ T cells derived from PBMCs. The receptors derive from a male donor with HIV.

The V and J genes are TRBV7-9 and TRBJ2-1, with D perhaps given as TRBD1 or TRBD2 (6 bases each). This CDR3 spans 11 amino acids. CDR1 is SEHNR, CDR2 FQNEAQ, per germline (reference sequence). The V end was cut by 8 bases, the J end by 9 bases, with 11 bases between. The CDR3 reads CASLQGGEQFF. The CDR3 bases are TGTGCCAGCTTACAGGGAGGTGAGCAGTTCTTC.

In its sample, this clone was seen a few times. The CDR3 DNA reads TGCGCCAGCAGCCAAGATGTTGGGCAGGGGAACACTGAAGCTTTCTTT. It codes for CASSQDVGQGNTEAFF. This chain joins TRBV4-1 and TRBJ1-1, with TRBD1 as a possible D gene (5 bases). From germline, CDR1 is MGHRA and CDR2 YSYEKL. The CDR3 sequence is 16 residues long. The V end was cut by 0 bases, the J end by 1 base, with 12 bases between.

The chain joins TRBV7-9 to TRBJ1-1; TRBD1 might be the D (6 bases). Trimming took 6 bases from V and 11 from J, leaving 13 bases between them. Germline loops: CDR1 SEHNR, CDR2 FQNEAQ (reference sequence). The CDR3 is made up of 11 amino acids. The DNA for the CDR3 is TGTGCCAGCAGGGAGGGAGACAGGGCTTTCTTT. Translation gives CASREGDRAFF.

The chain employs TRBV28 and TRBJ1-5; TRBD1 agrees at 10 bases. The CDR3 spans 16 residues. Germline CDR1 reads MDHEN; CDR2 reads SYDVKM. Losses at the gene ends were 6 bases for V and 5 bases for J; bases not matched to a gene: 10. The CDR3 DNA is TGTGCCAGCAGCCCAATCCAGGACAGGGGGGATCAGCCCCAGCATTTT. Its translation: CASSPIQDRGDQPQHF.

The chain recombines TRBV5-4 with TRBJ1-6; 7 nucleotides line up with TRBD1. The CDR3 runs 14 residues. V lost 0 bases, J lost 11 bases, and 5 bases stayed unmatched. In germline, CDR1 is SGHNT, CDR2 YYREEE (reference sequence). CDR3 region: CASSLGRGLTPLHF. CDR3 bases: TGTGCCAGCAGCTTGGGGAGGGGGCTAACACCCCTCCACTTT.

The chain links TRBV6-5 to TRBJ1-1; D uncertain. The CDR3 contains 13 residues. Trimming stripped 0 bases from V and 3 bases from J, with 5 bases between. CDR1 MNHEY and CDR2 SVGAGI come from the germline V gene. The CDR3 is CASSYSPYTEAFF. CDR3 sequence (DNA): TGTGCCAGCAGTTACTCCCCCTACACTGAAGCTTTCTTT.

V is TRBV9 and J is TRBJ2-3, with 7 bases lining up with TRBD1. CDR3 length: 18 residues. V dropped 4 bases and J dropped 4; count of bases not matched to a gene: 18. The germline V gene encodes CDR1 SGDLS and CDR2 YYNGEE. In DNA form, the CDR3 reads TGTGCCAGCAGCATGCCCGGTCCCGGACAGGTATCTGCAGATACGCAGTATTTT. This codes for CASSMPGPGQVSADTQYF.

The gene calls are TRBV27 and TRBJ2-3; perhaps TRBD2 as D (5 bases). CDR1 is MNHEY and CDR2 is SMNVEV in the germline V gene (reference sequence). Trimming took off 2 bases at V and 2 bases at J, with 11 bases between the two ends. The CDR3 length is 15 residues. The CDR3 here is CASSLEEADTDTQYF. The CDR3 DNA reads as TGTGCCAGCAGTTTAGAGGAGGCGGACACAGATACGCAGTATTTT.

J is TRBJ2-3 and V is TRBV7-9, with D hard to call. Trimming shortened V by 4 bases and J by 2 bases, and 7 bases separated the two germline ends. Germline values: CDR1 SEHNR, CDR2 FQNEAQ (reference sequence). The CDR3 is 13 amino acids. CDR3 DNA: TGTGCCAGCAGCTCTATAGCCACAGATACGCAGTATTTT. Translated, it gives CASSSIATDTQYF.

This clone was seen more than once but under ten times. The chain is built from TRBV7-9 and TRBJ2-5; D is perhaps TRBD1 (6 bases). V was shortened by 5 bases and J by 12 bases, with 13 bases between the two germline ends. The CDR3 sequence is 11 residues long. The germline V gene has CDR1 SEHNR and CDR2 FQNEAQ (reference sequence). CDR3 protein: CASSNDRQEYF. The CDR3, as DNA: TGTGCCAGCAGCAACGACAGGCAGGAGTACTTC.